This T cell receptor (beta chain) emerged from a study of blood T cell repertoires in COVID-19. Across the study: Specimens from acute and convalescent COVID-19 originated in the United States, Italy and Spain. The cDNA or gDNA used as material had been derived from T cells, B-cell-depleted T cells, or PBMCs.

There are 18 residues in the CDR3. Trimming cost V 1 base and J 5 bases; bases outside gene matches: 13. Germline CDR1 SGHTA, CDR2 FQGNSA. Per the authors' pipeline: Nucleated cell number was recorded as an estimate derived from reference gene primer amplification. The method was immunoSEQ multiplex PCR; TCRdb's version includes in-frame clones alone and lacks a portion of them. V, J and clone size are taken as reported in that table, and D and trimming were inferred from the DNA itself. In the table there are 150,000 to 200,000 clones, about 81% of which are singletons. The material sequenced was peripheral blood. This chain links TRBV7-2 with TRBJ2-5; 10 bases fit TRBD2. The TCR sequence derives from a human donor in a cohort sampled during active COVID-19. This CDR3 reads CASSLGEELAGFWETQYF. In DNA, the CDR3 is TGTGCCAGCAGCTTAGGAGAGGAACTAGCGGGATTTTGGGAGACCCAGTACTTC.